This entry lists 7 T cell receptor beta chains sequenced from one sample in a study of shared clonotypes between healthy human individuals. Sequenced by immunoSEQ multiplex PCR; TCRdb stores in-frame clones only, minus some. The table records some 1,400,000 clones, about 96% of them present only once. Input material: naive CD4+ T cells sorted from blood. Indicated subset: CD45RA+ positively selected. The source is a young man in good health.

CDR3 bases: TGTGCCAGCAGCGTCGGACTAGCGGGAGGGCCGGAAGGGAATGAGCAGTTCTTC. Protein: CASSVGLAGGPEGNEQFF. The rearrangement joins TRBV9 to TRBJ2-1; 15 nucleotides align to TRBD2. Unmatched junction bases numbered 10, after V lost 2 bases and J lost 7 bases. The CDR3 runs to 18 residues. Germline-derived CDR1 and CDR2 are SGDLS and YYNGEE.

The chain employs TRBV5-1 and TRBJ2-7, with 15 nucleotides matching TRBD2. CDR1 SGHRS and CDR2 YFSETQ come from the germline V gene. This CDR3 spans 17 amino acids. J gave up 0 bases and V 3 bases, and 4 bases lay outside the gene matches. CDR3 amino acids: CASSYGTSGGSSYEQYF. As DNA, the CDR3 is TGCGCCAGCAGCTACGGGACTAGCGGGGGGAGCTCCTACGAGCAGTACTTC.

The chain couples TRBV29-1 to TRBJ2-1; D is uncertain. The V and J ends lost 0 bases and 5 bases respectively, with 8 bases between them. Germline assignment: CDR1 SQVTM and CDR2 ANQGSEA. CDR3 length equals 13 residues. In nucleotides, the CDR3 is TGCAGCGTTGAAGAGGCTAGGGACAATGAGCAGTTCTTC. The encoded protein is CSVEEARDNEQFF.

The V and J genes are TRBV15 and TRBJ2-7; 11 bases fit TRBD2. CDR3 length equals 14 residues. Germline lookup yields CDR1 LNHNV and CDR2 YYDKDF (reference sequence). V shed 3 bases, J shed 3 bases, and the junction held 1 base outside the gene matches. The CDR3 here is CATSRGTSGYEQYF. In DNA, the CDR3 is TGTGCCACCAGCAGGGGGACTAGCGGCTACGAGCAGTACTTC.

Remarks on this clone: Other DNA sequences of this sample code for an identical CDR3. The V and J genes are TRBV18 and TRBJ2-2; no clear D. Germline CDR1 and CDR2: KGHSH and LQKENI. This CDR3 is 13 amino acids long. V lost 3 bases and J 5 bases, leaving 7 bases between the germline ends. This CDR3 reads CASSPLLTGELFF. The CDR3 bases are TGTGCCAGCTCACCCCTGCTAACCGGGGAGCTGTTTTTT.

The chain combines TRBV7-6 with TRBJ2-1; 10 bases fit TRBD2. The CDR3 is made up of 18 amino acids. V dropped 5 bases and J dropped 3; count of bases not matched to a gene: 13. In germline, CDR1 is SGHVS, CDR2 FNYEAQ. This chain's CDR3 is CASSPRGLAAISYNEQFF. The CDR3 DNA reads as TGTGCCAGCAGCCCCCGAGGACTAGCGGCCATAAGCTACAATGAGCAGTTCTTC.

J is TRBJ2-1 and V is TRBV5-1, with 9 bases matching TRBD1. Trimming at V came to 5 bases and at J to 3 bases, leaving 9 bases not matched to a gene. This CDR3 spans 16 amino acids. CDR1 is SGHRS, CDR2 YFSETQ, per germline. CDR3 DNA: TGCGCCAGCAGGGCCTCCGGGACAGGGTACTACAATGAGCAGTTCTTC. Translation gives CASRASGTGYYNEQFF.